The source of this T cell receptor (beta chain) is a study of blood T cell repertoires in COVID-19. This CDR3 spans 14 amino acids. V was clipped by 2 bases and J by 1 base; unmatched bases: 2. Original handling: Using reference gene primer amplification, nucleated cell counts were estimated. TCRdb's table, derived via immunoSEQ multiplex PCR, lists solely in-frame clones and lacks some. The V and J calls and clone size are taken from that table; D and trimming were inferred from the DNA. Of over 90,000 clones listed, 88% were seen once; the top ten hold 3% to 3.5%. This TCR was sampled from a human donor in a cohort sampled during active COVID-19. The chain combines TRBV5-3 with TRBJ1-1, with 7 bases that match TRBD1. TRBV5-3 carries the ORF label, with uncertain function. The sequenced sample was peripheral blood. CDR3 nucleotides: TGTGCCAGAAGCTTCCGGGACAGGAACACTGAAGCTTTCTTT. This translates into CARSFRDRNTEAFF.